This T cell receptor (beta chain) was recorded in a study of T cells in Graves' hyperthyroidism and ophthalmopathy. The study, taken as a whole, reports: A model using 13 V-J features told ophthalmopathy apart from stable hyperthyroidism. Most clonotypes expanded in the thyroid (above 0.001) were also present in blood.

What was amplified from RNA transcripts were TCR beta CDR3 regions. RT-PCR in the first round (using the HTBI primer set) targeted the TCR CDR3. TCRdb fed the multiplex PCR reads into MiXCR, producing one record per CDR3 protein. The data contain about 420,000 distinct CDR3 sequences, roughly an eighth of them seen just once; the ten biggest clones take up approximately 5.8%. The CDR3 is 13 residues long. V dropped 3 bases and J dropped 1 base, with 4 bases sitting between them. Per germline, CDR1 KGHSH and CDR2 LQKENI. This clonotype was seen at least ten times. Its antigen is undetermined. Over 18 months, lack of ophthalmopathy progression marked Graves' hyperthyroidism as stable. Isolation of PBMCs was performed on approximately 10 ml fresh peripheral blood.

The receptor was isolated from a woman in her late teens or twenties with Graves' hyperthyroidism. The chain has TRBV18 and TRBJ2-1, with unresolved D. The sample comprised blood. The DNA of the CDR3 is TGTGCCAGCTCACCCAATTCCTACAATGAGCAGTTCTTC. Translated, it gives CASSPNSYNEQFF.